These T cell receptor beta chains were read from a single sample in a study of blood T cells in healthy people across ages. TCRdb reanalysed the 5' RACE reads using MiXCR and keeps one entry per CDR3 protein. The data contain over a million distinct CDR3 sequences, 45% of them singletons. The sample was blood. The receptor set was obtained from a woman in her sixties in good health. The CDR3 runs from the conserved cysteine through the conserved F or W. Fields, in order: CDR3 DNA, CDR3 protein, D gene, J gene, clone size, V gene. The D gene is left open where the match is weak. The size field is filled for only some rows; it gives once, few, many or a size class.

cdr3_nt: TGCAGTGCTGGGGCTTCTGGCACAGATACGCAGTATTTT
cdr3_aa: CSAGASGTDTQYF
d_call: NA
j_call: TRBJ2-3
clone_size: NA
v_call: TRBV20-1

cdr3_nt: TGTGCCAGCTCCCCAGTTCGGGGACGAAAAGGGGCCAACGTCCTGACTTTC
cdr3_aa: CASSPVRGRKGANVLTF
d_call: NA
j_call: TRBJ2-6
clone_size: few
v_call: TRBV6-1

cdr3_nt: TGTGCCACCAGTGACCCTAGCGCCTCGGGCAATGAGCAGTTCTTC
cdr3_aa: CATSDPSASGNEQFF
d_call: NA
j_call: TRBJ2-1
clone_size: few
v_call: TRBV24-1

cdr3_nt: TGTGCCAGCAGTCCGGAGAGCGGCCCCCGCGAGCAGTACTTC
cdr3_aa: CASSPESGPREQYF
d_call: NA
j_call: TRBJ2-7
clone_size: few
v_call: TRBV11-2

cdr3_nt: TGTGCTAGTGGTATACAGGGGAACGAGCAGTACTTC
cdr3_aa: CASGIQGNEQYF
d_call: TRBD1
j_call: TRBJ2-7
clone_size: NA
v_call: TRBV12-5

cdr3_nt: TGTGCCAGCAGTACGGGACGTGTAGAGACCCAGTACTTC
cdr3_aa: CASSTGRVETQYF
d_call: NA
j_call: TRBJ2-5
clone_size: NA
v_call: TRBV6-5

cdr3_nt: TGTGCCAGCAGCTTATGGGCGGGGGGGTACGAGCAGTACTTC
cdr3_aa: CASSLWAGGYEQYF
d_call: TRBD2
j_call: TRBJ2-7
clone_size: NA
v_call: TRBV7-2

cdr3_nt: TGTGCCAGCAGCCAAGGTGGCTACACCTTC
cdr3_aa: CASSQGGYTF
d_call: NA
j_call: TRBJ1-2
clone_size: NA
v_call: TRBV14

cdr3_nt: TGTGCCAGCAGTGAATACGTGCCCACCTTC
cdr3_aa: CASSEYVPTF
d_call: NA
j_call: TRBJ1-2
clone_size: few
v_call: TRBV2

cdr3_nt: TGTGCCATCAGTGAGATATCAGGGGCCTATGGCTACACCTTC
cdr3_aa: CAISEISGAYGYTF
d_call: NA
j_call: TRBJ1-2
clone_size: NA
v_call: TRBV10-3

cdr3_nt: TGCAGCGTTGGTAGCGGGAGAGGTATTGAGCAGTTCTTC
cdr3_aa: CSVGSGRGIEQFF
d_call: TRBD2
j_call: TRBJ2-1
clone_size: few
v_call: TRBV29-1

cdr3_nt: TGTGCCAGCAGCTTAGTGGGGAGCGGGGGCAATCAGCCCCAGCATTTT
cdr3_aa: CASSLVGSGGNQPQHF
d_call: NA
j_call: TRBJ1-5
clone_size: few
v_call: TRBV7-2

cdr3_nt: TGCGCCAGCAGCTTGGAGCCGAGGAACACTGAAGCTTTCTTT
cdr3_aa: CASSLEPRNTEAFF
d_call: NA
j_call: TRBJ1-1
clone_size: NA
v_call: TRBV5-1

cdr3_nt: TGTGCCAGCAGCGTAGAGGATTCTGGGATTGGCAGACATGGCTACAACTTC
cdr3_aa: CASSVEDSGIGRHGYNF
d_call: NA
j_call: TRBJ1-2
clone_size: NA
v_call: TRBV9

cdr3_nt: TGTGCCAGCAGTGATCGGGTGAGCAATGAGCAGTTCTTC
cdr3_aa: CASSDRVSNEQFF
d_call: NA
j_call: TRBJ2-1
clone_size: NA
v_call: TRBV27

cdr3_nt: TGTGCCATCGATAATGGACAGACCACAGATACGCAGTATTTT
cdr3_aa: CAIDNGQTTDTQYF
d_call: NA
j_call: TRBJ2-3
clone_size: NA
v_call: TRBV5-8

cdr3_nt: TGTGCCAGCAAATCCTTTGGGACGGCATATTACGAGCAGTACTTC
cdr3_aa: CASKSFGTAYYEQYF
d_call: NA
j_call: TRBJ2-7
clone_size: few
v_call: TRBV12-3/TRBV12-4

cdr3_nt: TGTGCCACCAGCAGATTAGGGCGATTCTCTGGGGCCAACGTCCTGACTTTC
cdr3_aa: CATSRLGRFSGANVLTF
d_call: NA
j_call: TRBJ2-6
clone_size: NA
v_call: TRBV15

cdr3_nt: TGTGCCAGCAGTGAGGGGGGGAACATTAACAATCAGCCCCAGCATTTT
cdr3_aa: CASSEGGNINNQPQHF
d_call: NA
j_call: TRBJ1-5
clone_size: NA
v_call: TRBV6-1

cdr3_nt: TGTGCCAGCAGCTTAGCGGCAGGAGCCTCCTATGGCTACACCTTC
cdr3_aa: CASSLAAGASYGYTF
d_call: NA
j_call: TRBJ1-2
clone_size: NA
v_call: TRBV13

cdr3_nt: TGCAGCGTTGATCCTAGCGGGAGGGCGAAGGAGCAGTTCTTC
cdr3_aa: CSVDPSGRAKEQFF
d_call: TRBD2
j_call: TRBJ2-1
clone_size: NA
v_call: TRBV29-1

cdr3_nt: TGTGCCAGCAGCCCAGCGAGGACGGGGACAGGGTGGCGTGGCTACACCTTC
cdr3_aa: CASSPARTGTGWRGYTF
d_call: TRBD1
j_call: TRBJ1-2
clone_size: NA
v_call: TRBV7-9

cdr3_nt: TGTGCCAGCAGTTTAAGGGGCCGGGGTGAAAAACTGTTTTTT
cdr3_aa: CASSLRGRGEKLFF
d_call: NA
j_call: TRBJ1-4
clone_size: few
v_call: TRBV27

cdr3_nt: TGTGCCAGCAGCCCAAGGGGCAGGGGGCCGAACACTGAAGCTTTCTTT
cdr3_aa: CASSPRGRGPNTEAFF
d_call: TRBD1
j_call: TRBJ1-1
clone_size: NA
v_call: TRBV7-9

cdr3_nt: TGTGCCAGCAGCCAAAATCTAGCGGGTTACAATGAGCAGTTCTTC
cdr3_aa: CASSQNLAGYNEQFF
d_call: TRBD2
j_call: TRBJ2-1
clone_size: NA
v_call: TRBV14

cdr3_nt: TGTGCCAGCAGTTTATCAGGGATAGGGCACTACGAGCAGTACTTC
cdr3_aa: CASSLSGIGHYEQYF
d_call: NA
j_call: TRBJ2-7
clone_size: few
v_call: TRBV28

cdr3_nt: TGCAGCGTTGGGGACAGGGAATGGAATGAGCAGTTCTTC
cdr3_aa: CSVGDREWNEQFF
d_call: TRBD1
j_call: TRBJ2-1
clone_size: few
v_call: TRBV29-1

cdr3_nt: TGTGCCAGCAGTTTAGAGGGGCTAGCGGAGAATGAGCAGTTCTTC
cdr3_aa: CASSLEGLAENEQFF
d_call: TRBD2
j_call: TRBJ2-1
clone_size: NA
v_call: TRBV27

cdr3_nt: TGTGCCATCAGTGAGTTGACAGGATCCACAGATACGCAGTATTTT
cdr3_aa: CAISELTGSTDTQYF
d_call: NA
j_call: TRBJ2-3
clone_size: few
v_call: TRBV10-3

cdr3_nt: TGTGCCAGCAGTGAAGCCCCCCCGTCCGGGTCCCGCTCCTACGAGCAGTACTTC
cdr3_aa: CASSEAPPSGSRSYEQYF
d_call: NA
j_call: TRBJ2-7
clone_size: few
v_call: TRBV2

cdr3_nt: TGCAGCGGAAACCAGGCCGAAGATACGCAGTATTTT
cdr3_aa: CSGNQAEDTQYF
d_call: NA
j_call: TRBJ2-3
clone_size: many
v_call: TRBV29-1

cdr3_nt: TGTGCCAGCAGAGGGGGGCCCCTCTCCTACGAGCAGTACTTC
cdr3_aa: CASRGGPLSYEQYF
d_call: NA
j_call: TRBJ2-7
clone_size: NA
v_call: TRBV7-3

cdr3_nt: TGTGCCAGCTCACTAGCTTTCTACAATGAGCAGTTCTTC
cdr3_aa: CASSLAFYNEQFF
d_call: NA
j_call: TRBJ2-1
clone_size: few
v_call: TRBV2

cdr3_nt: TGTGCCAGTGCCCCGTGGGAGAATCAGGTTTTAATTAACACTGAAGCTTTCTTT
cdr3_aa: CASAPWENQVLINTEAFF
d_call: NA
j_call: TRBJ1-1
clone_size: NA
v_call: TRBV7-8

cdr3_nt: TGTGCCAGCAGCCCCGTTGGGGGCCGAGTCAAAAACATTCAGTACTTC
cdr3_aa: CASSPVGGRVKNIQYF
d_call: NA
j_call: TRBJ2-4
clone_size: once
v_call: TRBV7-8

cdr3_nt: TGTGCCAGCAGTGAATATTCGCGGGGCTCCTACAATGAGCAGTTCTTC
cdr3_aa: CASSEYSRGSYNEQFF
d_call: NA
j_call: TRBJ2-1
clone_size: NA
v_call: TRBV6-1

cdr3_nt: TGCGCCAGCAGCCAAGGGTCCGACGATGAGCAGTACTTC
cdr3_aa: CASSQGSDDEQYF
d_call: NA
j_call: TRBJ2-5
clone_size: NA
v_call: TRBV4-1

cdr3_nt: TGTGCCAGCGGGCCGTTTCCAATGAACACTGAAGCTTTCTTT
cdr3_aa: CASGPFPMNTEAFF
d_call: NA
j_call: TRBJ1-1
clone_size: few
v_call: TRBV6-5

cdr3_nt: TGTGCCAGCAGGGGCTTCCTGGAGTACAATGAGCAGTTCTTC
cdr3_aa: CASRGFLEYNEQFF
d_call: NA
j_call: TRBJ2-1
clone_size: NA
v_call: TRBV2

cdr3_nt: TGCAGTGCTACGAGGCCTAGCCACTCTGGGGAGACCCAGTACTTC
cdr3_aa: CSATRPSHSGETQYF
d_call: NA
j_call: TRBJ2-5
clone_size: few
v_call: TRBV20-1

cdr3_nt: TGCAGTGCTCAAGAGGGAGGGCCGGGGGAGACCCAGTACTTC
cdr3_aa: CSAQEGGPGETQYF
d_call: TRBD2
j_call: TRBJ2-5
clone_size: NA
v_call: TRBV20-1

cdr3_nt: TGCGCCAGCAGCTTGGCTATCGGTGATACGCAGTATTTT
cdr3_aa: CASSLAIGDTQYF
d_call: NA
j_call: TRBJ2-3
clone_size: NA
v_call: TRBV5-1

cdr3_nt: TGTGCCAGCCACGGGACAGGGAACAATGAGCAGTTCTTC
cdr3_aa: CASHGTGNNEQFF
d_call: TRBD1
j_call: TRBJ2-1
clone_size: NA
v_call: TRBV6-1

cdr3_nt: TGTGCCAGCAGCCCATTTTTGAACGGCGCCAATGAGCAGTTCTTC
cdr3_aa: CASSPFLNGANEQFF
d_call: NA
j_call: TRBJ2-1
clone_size: NA
v_call: TRBV14

cdr3_nt: TGTGCCAGCAGCTTAGAGAGGGGAATGAACACTGAAGCTTTCTTT
cdr3_aa: CASSLERGMNTEAFF
d_call: NA
j_call: TRBJ1-1
clone_size: few
v_call: TRBV7-9

cdr3_nt: TGTGCCAGCAGTTTCACCTTGACAGGGCAAGACTTCTACGAGCAGTACTTC
cdr3_aa: CASSFTLTGQDFYEQYF
d_call: TRBD1
j_call: TRBJ2-7
clone_size: NA
v_call: TRBV6-2/TRBV6-3

cdr3_nt: TGTGCCAGCAGTTCCGTTGGCTACAATGAGCAGTACTTC
cdr3_aa: CASSSVGYNEQYF
d_call: NA
j_call: TRBJ2-7
clone_size: few
v_call: TRBV27

cdr3_nt: TGTGCCACCAGCAGAGGTAACCCCGGGAGGGATGAGCAGTTCTTC
cdr3_aa: CATSRGNPGRDEQFF
d_call: TRBD2
j_call: TRBJ2-1
clone_size: few
v_call: TRBV15

cdr3_nt: TGTGCCAGCAAGCAGCTAACGGGGTCACCCCTCCACTTT
cdr3_aa: CASKQLTGSPLHF
d_call: NA
j_call: TRBJ1-6
clone_size: few
v_call: TRBV2

cdr3_nt: TGTGCCAGCAGCCAAAGGGGGAGCGGGATGTACGAGCAGTACTTC
cdr3_aa: CASSQRGSGMYEQYF
d_call: NA
j_call: TRBJ2-7
clone_size: few
v_call: TRBV7-9

cdr3_nt: TGTGCCAGCCGCGGGCCAGGGGGGAACTATGGCTACACCTTC
cdr3_aa: CASRGPGGNYGYTF
d_call: TRBD1
j_call: TRBJ1-2
clone_size: many
v_call: TRBV27

cdr3_nt: TGCAGTGCTAGAGACTCCGACAGGGGCTCCTACAATGAGCAGTTCTTC
cdr3_aa: CSARDSDRGSYNEQFF
d_call: TRBD1
j_call: TRBJ2-1
clone_size: NA
v_call: TRBV20-1

cdr3_nt: TGTGCCAGCAGTCTGCGGAACGCCCAGGTGCCCTACGAGCAGTACTTC
cdr3_aa: CASSLRNAQVPYEQYF
d_call: NA
j_call: TRBJ2-7
clone_size: NA
v_call: TRBV12-3/TRBV12-4